These 16 T cell receptor beta chains originate from one sample sequenced in a study of T cells in narcolepsy. The assay was immunoSEQ multiplex PCR, and TCRdb's table has in-frame clones only and misses some. The table records roughly 30,000 clones, about four fifths of them present only once. Sequenced material: memory (CD45RA-) CD4+ T cells from blood. These receptor sequences come from a human donor in good health.

This chain uses TRBV7-2 with TRBJ2-2, with D possibly being TRBD2 (5 bases). This CDR3 is 14 amino acids long. Trimming left V 6 bases short and J 7 bases short, with 15 bases between. CDR1 is SGHTA, CDR2 FQGNSA, per germline. The CDR3 DNA reads TGTGCCAGCAGGGCCGGGCAGGCGGGCGGGGAGCTGTTTTTT. It yields the protein CASRAGQAGGELFF.

This sequence joins TRBV29-1 and TRBJ2-1; TRBD2 might be the D (5 bases). V shed 3 bases and J shed 9 bases, with 18 bases lying between them. CDR3 length equals 14 residues. CDR1 SQVTM and CDR2 ANQGSEA come from the germline V gene. The CDR3 DNA reads as TGCAGCGTTGATCCCGGGGTCAGCGGTAGTGAGCAGTTCTTC. It encodes CSVDPGVSGSEQFF.

This chain uses TRBV10-3 with TRBJ2-7; 12 nucleotides match TRBD1. Trimming removed 7 bases from V and 4 bases from J; junction bases left unmatched: 5. The CDR3 has 14 amino acids. Germline-derived CDR1 and CDR2 are ENHRY and SYGVKD. The CDR3 nucleotides read TGTGCCATCACGGGGGGACAGGGGGCATACGAGCAGTACTTC. It encodes CAITGGQGAYEQYF.

The rearrangement links TRBV6-1 to TRBJ2-7, with D possibly TRBD1 on 7 matching bases. Per germline, CDR1 MNHNS and CDR2 SASEGT. The CDR3 extends over 15 amino acids. Between the trimmed V and J ends, which lost 0 bases and 3 bases, there was a span of 12 bases. The CDR3 DNA is TGTGCCAGCAGTGAAGCCGGGGGACAGTTCTACGAGCAGTACTTC. It specifies CASSEAGGQFYEQYF.

This clone was counted between two and nine times. V usage is TRBV7-2 and J usage is TRBJ2-7; D is possibly TRBD1 (5 bases). The CDR3 runs to 14 residues. V lost 6 bases and J 4 bases, leaving 16 bases between the germline ends. Germline V gene data show CDR1 as SGHTA and CDR2 as FQGNSA. Here the CDR3 DNA reads TGTGCCAGCAGGCCCCCCGACAGCCTATACGAGCAGTACTTC. Its protein is CASRPPDSLYEQYF.

The V gene is TRBV5-4, the J gene TRBJ2-7; 12 nucleotides match TRBD1. V lost 4 bases to trimming and J lost 2 bases; unmatched junction nucleotides: 4. Germline-derived CDR1 and CDR2 are SGHNT and YYREEE (reference sequence). CDR3 length: 15 amino acids. The CDR3 DNA follows: TGTGCCAGCAGCGGAGGGACAGGGGGCGCCTACGAGCAGTACTTC. Encoded protein: CASSGGTGGAYEQYF.

The V and J genes are TRBV11-1 and TRBJ1-5; 7 bases map to TRBD1. V lost 8 bases, J lost 1 base, and 5 bases stayed unmatched. From germline, CDR1 is SGHAT and CDR2 FQDESV (reference sequence). The CDR3 has 14 amino acids. The CDR3 here is CASSLTGSNQPQHF. CDR3 in DNA: TGTGCCAGCTCACTGACAGGGAGCAATCAGCCCCAGCATTTT. Full variable domain (outside the CDR3, taken from reference TRBV11-1 and TRBJ1-5): EAEVAQSPRYKITEKSQAVAFWCDPISGHATLYWYRQILGQGPELLVQFQDESVVDDSQLPKDRFSAERLKGVDSTLKIQPAELGDSAMYLCASSLTGSNQPQHFGDGTRLSIL.

The genes are TRBV6-1 and TRBJ1-2, with 8 bases aligning to TRBD1. V trimming: 4 bases; J trimming: 3 bases; junction bases outside the gene matches: 7. Germline V CDR1 and CDR2: MNHNS, SASEGT. This CDR3 has 15 amino acids. The CDR3 protein is CASSVPRGLDYGYTF. CDR3 nucleotide sequence: TGTGCCAGCAGTGTGCCCAGGGGGCTAGACTATGGCTACACCTTC.

V and J are TRBV5-1 and TRBJ2-1; the D call may be TRBD1 or TRBD2 (7 bases each). The CDR3 runs to 17 residues. Germline V gene data show CDR1 as SGHRS and CDR2 as YFSETQ. The germline V and J ends were trimmed by 2 bases and 0 bases, with 15 bases remaining between them. CDR3 in amino acids: CASSFRGGQSSYNEQFF. The CDR3 nucleotides read TGCGCCAGCAGCTTCAGGGGGGGACAGAGCTCCTACAATGAGCAGTTCTTC.

CDR3 coding DNA: TGTGTCGGCAGTGGAACGGCTAACCAAGAGACCCAGTACTTC. It codes for CVGSGTANQETQYF. The V and J genes are TRBV2 and TRBJ2-5; D is uncertain. Germline loops: CDR1 SNHLY, CDR2 FYNNEI. The CDR3 has 14 residues.

This chain connects TRBV29-1 to TRBJ2-7, with a possible D match to TRBD1 (6 bases). Per germline, CDR1 SQVTM and CDR2 ANQGSEA. CDR3 size: 12 residues. V lost 6 bases and J lost 5, with 14 bases in between. The CDR3 reads CSVKKGDNEQYF. As DNA, the CDR3 is TGCAGCGTAAAAAAAGGGGACAACGAGCAGTACTTC.

Here the CDR3 DNA reads TGTGCCAGCAGCCAAGAGCTTACTGAGCAGTTCTTC. Its protein product is CASSQELTEQFF. This sequence joins TRBV4-2 and TRBJ2-1; D uncertain. The CDR3 is made up of 12 amino acids. Germline loops: CDR1 LGHNA, CDR2 YNFKEQ. With 0 bases removed from V and 9 bases from J, the gap between germline ends came to 6 bases.

This chain links TRBV7-9 with TRBJ1-1, with 7 bases that match TRBD1. The CDR3 is made up of 18 amino acids. Unmatched junction bases numbered 18, after V lost 7 bases and J lost 1 base. The V gene's germline CDR1 is SEHNR and CDR2 FQNEAQ (reference sequence). Here the CDR3 DNA reads TGTGCCAGCATCCACAGGGGAGGTCTCACAGGATCGAACACTGAAGCTTTCTTT. This codes for CASIHRGGLTGSNTEAFF.

As for this clone: Different DNA sequences within this sample yield the same CDR3. The chain joins TRBV7-9 to TRBJ1-6; 7 bases fit TRBD1. The germline V gene encodes CDR1 SEHNR and CDR2 FQNEAQ (reference sequence). The CDR3 is 15 residues long. Trimming took 5 bases from V and 7 from J; bases not matched to a gene: 8. The DNA of the CDR3 is TGTGCCAGCAGCCTAACCGGGACAGAGAATTCACCCCTCCACTTT. Protein sequence: CASSLTGTENSPLHF.

This clone has just one count. The rearrangement joins TRBV27 to TRBJ1-1; D unresolved. Trimming removed 5 bases at V and 4 bases at J, with 20 bases between. Germline V CDR1 and CDR2: MNHEY, SMNVEV (reference sequence). This CDR3 has 16 residues. The CDR3 protein is CASSTLFKKGGTEAFF. CDR3 in DNA: TGTGCCAGCAGTACGCTCTTTAAGAAGGGTGGCACTGAAGCTTTCTTT.

The chain combines TRBV2 with TRBJ2-6, with 9 bases lining up with TRBD2. Germline loops: CDR1 SNHLY, CDR2 FYNNEI. J lost 1 base, V lost 4 bases, and 14 bases had no gene match. The CDR3 runs to 20 residues. The CDR3 nucleotides are TGTGCCAGCAGTGGACGTAGCGGGGGCACCTCACTTTCTGGGGCCAACGTCCTGACTTTC. Protein product: CASSGRSGGTSLSGANVLTF.